One and the same sample provided the 26 T cell receptor beta chains below, sequenced in a study of radiotherapy plus CTLA-4 blockade in lung cancer (dated 2018 in TCRdb). The library was produced with the immunoSEQ multiplex PCR assay. What TCRdb holds here is the immuneACCESS table cut down to in-frame rearrangements. Part of the clones is not present; checked against another copy, under half of the missing clones reflect an unresolved V gene, and the others are unexplained. Here the sample has tens of thousands of clones; about 72% occur a single time. The ten top clones hold 11% of the sample. Material: peripheral blood, obtained from a patient treated with radiotherapy plus ipilimumab. The receptor source for this set is a human donor with non-small cell lung cancer who had stable disease on radiotherapy plus ipilimumab.

This clone was recorded a few times. This rearrangement joins TRBV6-6 to TRBJ1-2; D is uncertain. CDR1 MNHNY and CDR2 SVGAGI come from the germline V gene (reference sequence). Trimming took off 1 base at V and 5 bases at J, with 8 bases between the two ends. This CDR3 spans 13 amino acids. CDR3 sequence reads: CASSYFDTYGYTF. The DNA of the CDR3 is TGTGCCAGCAGTTACTTCGACACGTATGGCTACACCTTC.

The V call is TRBV30, the J call TRBJ2-3, with 16 bases lining up with TRBD2. V shed 2 bases and J 0 bases; nucleotides not matched to a gene: 8. The CDR3 has 19 amino acids. The germline gives CDR1 GTSNPN, CDR2 SVGIG (reference sequence). The CDR3 here is CAWSRGLAGGPVSTDTQYF. As DNA, the CDR3 is TGTGCCTGGAGTAGGGGACTAGCGGGGGGGCCGGTCAGCACAGATACGCAGTATTTT.

V gene TRBV25-1 combines with J gene TRBJ2-7, with unresolved D. With 10 bases removed from V and 3 bases from J, the gap between germline ends came to 10 bases. Germline V lookup: CDR1 MGHDK, CDR2 SYGVNS. CDR3 size: 11 residues. CDR3 sequence (DNA): TGTGCCACCGCAATGATCTACGAGCAGTACTTC. Amino acid sequence: CATAMIYEQYF.

This clone was seen only a few times. The rearrangement joins TRBV19 to TRBJ1-5; 8 bases match TRBD1. Trimming at V came to 6 bases and at J to 2 bases, leaving 3 bases not matched to a gene. The CDR3 has 14 amino acids. Germline CDR1 and CDR2: LNHDA and SQIVND (reference sequence). For the CDR3, the DNA is TGTGCCAGTAGACCGGGACAGGGCAATCAGCCCCAGCATTTT. It codes for CASRPGQGNQPQHF.

The chain combines TRBV18 with TRBJ2-5, with D possibly TRBD1 on 6 matching bases. The ends were cut back, 3 bases at V and 4 bases at J, with 15 bases in the middle. Germline loops: CDR1 KGHSH, CDR2 LQKENI. The CDR3 loop spans 15 amino acids. The CDR3 is CASSPGHPRGETQYF. The CDR3 bases are TGTGCCAGCTCACCGGGACACCCAAGAGGAGAGACCCAGTACTTC.

This chain links TRBV6-6 with TRBJ1-1, with D maybe TRBD1 (5 bases). Germline lookup yields CDR1 MNHNY and CDR2 SVGAGI (reference sequence). The length of the CDR3 is 13 residues. Trimming took 6 bases from V and 6 from J, leaving 14 bases between them. The DNA of the CDR3 is TGTGCCAGCAGACAGGAAAGTCTGTCTGAAGCTTTCTTT. Encoded protein: CASRQESLSEAFF.

This chain connects TRBV29-1 to TRBJ1-2, with 7 bases that match TRBD1. CDR3 length equals 13 residues. After removal of 7 bases from V and 1 base from J, the junction contained 6 bases not matched to a gene. Germline V lookup: CDR1 SQVTM, CDR2 ANQGSEA. For the CDR3, the DNA is TGCAGCGGAGCGGGGGACAGTAACTATGGCTACACCTTC. This encodes CSGAGDSNYGYTF. Supplemented by reference TRBV29-1 and TRBJ1-2, the full variable domain reads SAVISQKPSRDICQRGTSLTIQCQVDSQVTMMFWYRQQPGQSLTLIATANQGSEATYESGFVIDKFPISRPNLTFSTLTVSNMSPEDSSIYLCSGAGDSNYGYTFGSGTRLTVV.

The chain couples TRBV30 to TRBJ1-2; 9 nucleotides align to TRBD1. V was clipped by 2 bases and J by 2 bases; unmatched bases: 3. CDR3 length equals 14 residues. CDR1 and CDR2 from the germline V gene are GTSNPN and SVGIG (reference sequence). Written as DNA, the CDR3 is TGTGCCTGGAGTTACGGGACAGGGAACTATGGCTACACCTTC. Protein product: CAWSYGTGNYGYTF.

This chain uses TRBV7-9 with TRBJ1-1; D might be TRBD1 (5 bases). CDR1 SEHNR and CDR2 FQNEAQ come from the germline V gene (reference sequence). The CDR3 consists of 13 residues. V gave up 3 bases and J gave up 3 bases, with 8 bases separating them. This chain's CDR3 is CASSLEGHTEAFF. CDR3 nucleotide sequence: TGTGCCAGCAGCTTGGAGGGGCACACTGAAGCTTTCTTT.

The V and J genes are TRBV2 and TRBJ1-6; unclear D gene. Trimming shortened V by 4 bases and J by 5 bases, and 12 bases separated the two germline ends. The CDR3 is 15 residues long. Germline V gives CDR1 SNHLY, CDR2 FYNNEI. The CDR3 is CASSGEVPNNSPLHF. CDR3 DNA sequence: TGTGCCAGCAGTGGGGAGGTTCCAAATAATTCACCCCTCCACTTT.

In DNA, the CDR3 is TGTGCCAGCAGCGTAGATGGGGACAGGGGCCCACCCACCTTC. Encoded protein: CASSVDGDRGPPTF. This chain uses TRBV9 with TRBJ1-2; 10 bases match TRBD1. J lost 13 bases, V lost 0 bases, and 9 bases had no gene match. This CDR3 has 14 amino acids. Germline CDR1 and CDR2: SGDLS and YYNGEE.

The CDR3 bases are TGCAGCGTGGGCGGACAGGGGGCAGGATGGGGTAGTGAAAAACTGTTTTTT. This translates into CSVGGQGAGWGSEKLFF. V and J are TRBV29-1 and TRBJ1-4; 11 bases map to TRBD1. Per germline, CDR1 SQVTM and CDR2 ANQGSEA. The trim removed 6 bases at V and 7 bases at J, leaving 16 bases unmatched. There are 17 residues in the CDR3.

The chain carries TRBV27 and TRBJ1-4; weak D call: TRBD1 (5 bases). Germline V gives CDR1 MNHEY, CDR2 SMNVEV (reference sequence). CDR3 length equals 14 residues. Trimming removed 6 bases from V and 7 bases from J, with 15 bases in between. In nucleotides, the CDR3 is TGTGCCAGCAGACATCTAGGGGAAGTTGAAAAACTGTTTTTT. Translated, it gives CASRHLGEVEKLFF.

The chain couples TRBV6-5 to TRBJ2-5, with unresolved D. In germline, CDR1 is MNHEY, CDR2 SVGAGI. This CDR3 is 12 amino acids long. The V end lost 0 bases, the J end lost 4 bases, and 3 bases lay between the germline ends. CDR3 DNA sequence: TGTGCCAGCAGTTACTCGAGAGAGACCCAGTACTTC. Residues: CASSYSRETQYF.

The rearrangement links TRBV6-6 to TRBJ2-1; 7 positions agree with TRBD1. The CDR3 contains 14 residues. Germline CDR1 reads MNHNY; CDR2 reads SVGAGI (reference sequence). V was clipped by 7 bases and J by 6 bases; unmatched bases: 9. The CDR3: CASNRQGAGNEQFF. CDR3 coding DNA: TGTGCCAGCAATAGACAGGGAGCCGGCAATGAGCAGTTCTTC.

This chain uses TRBV7-3 with TRBJ2-1; a possible D gene is TRBD1 (6 bases). CDR3 length equals 15 residues. From germline, CDR1 is SGHTA and CDR2 FQGTGA. Trimming shortened V by 4 bases and J by 0 bases, and 10 bases separated the two germline ends. CDR3 sequence: CASSSGTISYNEQFF. Here the CDR3 DNA reads TGTGCCAGCAGCTCGGGGACAATCTCCTACAATGAGCAGTTCTTC. Full variable domain (outside the CDR3, taken from reference TRBV7-3 and TRBJ2-1): GAGVSQTPSNKVTEKGKYVELRCDPISGHTALYWYRQSLGQGPEFLIYFQGTGAADDSGLPNDRFFAVRPEGSVSTLKIQRTERGDSAVYLCASSSGTISYNEQFFGPGTRLTVL.

The V call is TRBV6-5, the J call TRBJ2-5; D is undetermined. The V end lost 2 bases, the J end lost 6 bases, and 19 bases lay between the germline ends. The CDR3 has 16 residues. Looked up from germline, CDR1 is MNHEY and CDR2 is SVGAGI. CDR3 coding DNA: TGTGCCAGCAGTTACAGGTTATCGGCCGGTTCGAAGACCCAGTACTTC. Amino acids: CASSYRLSAGSKTQYF.

The genes are TRBV27 and TRBJ1-2; 7 nucleotides line up with TRBD1. Germline V gives CDR1 MNHEY, CDR2 SMNVEV (reference sequence). V was pared by 6 bases and J by 5 bases, with 12 bases of the junction left unmatched. The CDR3 has 15 residues. CDR3 in DNA: TGTGCCAGCAGGGATGACAGGGCGAGTACTTATGGCTACACCTTC. It yields the protein CASRDDRASTYGYTF.

The rearrangement joins TRBV7-8 to TRBJ2-7; TRBD1 matches 9 bases. With V trimmed by 5 bases and J by 7 bases, 12 bases remained unmatched. The CDR3 runs 15 residues. The germline CDR1 and CDR2 sequences are SGHVS and FQNEAQ. The CDR3, as DNA: TGTGCCAGCAGCCCACCGGACAGGGGACCCCTGGAGCAGTACTTC. Encoded protein: CASSPPDRGPLEQYF.

The chain combines TRBV5-6 with TRBJ1-4; D not resolved. The CDR3 consists of 13 residues. V gave up 0 bases and J gave up 7 bases, with 7 bases separating them. Per the germline V gene, CDR1 is SGHDT and CDR2 is YYEEEE. The CDR3 DNA reads TGTGCCAGCAGCTTGGACAGAGCTGAAAAACTGTTTTTT. It is translated as CASSLDRAEKLFF.

The chain recombines TRBV28 with TRBJ1-1; D uncertain. V was shortened by 6 bases and J by 5 bases, with 19 bases between the two germline ends. Germline V lookup: CDR1 MDHEN, CDR2 SYDVKM. The CDR3 covers 15 residues. This chain's CDR3 is CASSPRDALGTEAFF. CDR3 nucleotides: TGTGCCAGCAGCCCCCGGGATGCTTTGGGGACTGAAGCTTTCTTT.

This chain connects TRBV2 to TRBJ2-3; TRBD1 might be the D (5 bases). Trimming shortened V by 8 bases and J by 4 bases, and 10 bases separated the two germline ends. Germline V lookup: CDR1 SNHLY, CDR2 FYNNEI. There are 12 residues in the CDR3. CDR3 region: CASRTGADTQYF. CDR3 DNA: TGTGCCAGCCGAACAGGTGCAGATACGCAGTATTTT.

This rearrangement joins TRBV28 to TRBJ1-4; D might be TRBD1 (6 bases). V lost 5 bases, J lost 14 bases, and 21 bases lay in between. The CDR3 runs 14 residues. Germline V gene sequence: CDR1 MDHEN, CDR2 SYDVKM. CDR3 loop: CASSIQGPKGNLFF. The CDR3 nucleotides are TGTGCCAGCAGTATACAGGGCCCTAAAGGAAATCTGTTTTTT. Combining the CDR3 with reference TRBV28 and TRBJ1-4 gives the whole variable domain DVKVTQSSRYLVKRTGEKVFLECVQDMDHENMFWYRQDPGLGLRLIYFSYDVKMKEKGDIPEGYSVSREKKERFSLILESASTNQTSMYLCASSIQGPKGNLFFGSGTQLSVL.

The chain recombines TRBV27 with TRBJ1-2, with 7 nucleotides matching TRBD1. Germline V gene sequence: CDR1 MNHEY, CDR2 SMNVEV (reference sequence). This CDR3 is built from 13 residues. V trimming: 6 bases; J trimming: 2 bases; junction bases outside the gene matches: 3. The CDR3 region has the DNA TGTGCCAGCAGCCCGACAGGGAACTATGGCTACACCTTC. Encoded protein: CASSPTGNYGYTF.

The chain carries TRBV9 and TRBJ1-1, with D tentatively TRBD1 (5 bases). The CDR3 consists of 17 residues. V lost 3 bases, J lost 1 base, and 19 bases lay in between. Germline loops: CDR1 SGDLS, CDR2 YYNGEE. The CDR3 DNA sequence: TGTGCCAGCAGCGCCCGCATCCGGGACGGGGCGAACACTGAAGCTTTCTTT. It codes for CASSARIRDGANTEAFF.

The chain recombines TRBV7-8 with TRBJ2-7; the D gene could be TRBD1 or TRBD2 (6 bases each). Germline CDR1 SGHVS, CDR2 FQNEAQ. V was shortened by 8 bases and J by 7 bases, with 24 bases between the two germline ends. The CDR3 totals 15 residues. The CDR3 reads CASVPQTGPGGEQYF. Here the CDR3 DNA reads TGTGCCAGCGTACCCCAGACAGGCCCCGGGGGAGAGCAGTACTTC.